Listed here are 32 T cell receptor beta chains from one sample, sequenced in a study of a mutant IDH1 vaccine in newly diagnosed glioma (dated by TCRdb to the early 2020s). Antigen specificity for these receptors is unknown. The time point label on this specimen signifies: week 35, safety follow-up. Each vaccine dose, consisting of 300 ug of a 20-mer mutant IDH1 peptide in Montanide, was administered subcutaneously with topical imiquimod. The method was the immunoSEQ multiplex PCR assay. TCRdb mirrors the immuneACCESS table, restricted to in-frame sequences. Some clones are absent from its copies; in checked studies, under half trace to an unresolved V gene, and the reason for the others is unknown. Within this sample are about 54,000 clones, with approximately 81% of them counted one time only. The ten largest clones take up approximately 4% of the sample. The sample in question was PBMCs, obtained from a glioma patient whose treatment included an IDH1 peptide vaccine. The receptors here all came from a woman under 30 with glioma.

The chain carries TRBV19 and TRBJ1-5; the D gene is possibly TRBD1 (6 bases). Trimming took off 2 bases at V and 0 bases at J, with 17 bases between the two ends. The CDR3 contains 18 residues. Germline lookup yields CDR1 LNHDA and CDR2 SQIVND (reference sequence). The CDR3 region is CASSILRGGSHSNQPQHF. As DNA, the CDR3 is TGTGCCAGTAGTATACTAAGGGGGGGATCCCATAGCAATCAGCCCCAGCATTTT. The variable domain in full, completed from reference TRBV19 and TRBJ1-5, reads DGGITQSPKYLFRKEGQNVTLSCEQNLNHDAMYWYRQDPGQGLRLIYYSQIVNDFQKGDIAEGYSVSREKKESFPLTVTSAQKNPTAFYLCASSILRGGSHSNQPQHFGDGTRLSIL.

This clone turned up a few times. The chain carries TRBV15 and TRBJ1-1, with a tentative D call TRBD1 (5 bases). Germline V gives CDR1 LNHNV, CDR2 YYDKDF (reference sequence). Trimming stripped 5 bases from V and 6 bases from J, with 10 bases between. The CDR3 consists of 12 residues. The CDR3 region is CATSGGVAEAFF. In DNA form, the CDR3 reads TGTGCCACCAGCGGGGGGGTGGCTGAAGCTTTCTTT.

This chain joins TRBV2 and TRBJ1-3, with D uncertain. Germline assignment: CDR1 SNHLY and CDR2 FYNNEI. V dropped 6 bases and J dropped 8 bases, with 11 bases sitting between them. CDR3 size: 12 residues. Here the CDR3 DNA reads TGTGCCAGCAGCCCCGGGGTGGACACCATATATTTT. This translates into CASSPGVDTIYF.

CDR3 in DNA: TGTGCCAGCAGCCAATATAGAGGGGTTCAGCACCGAATAAACAATGAGCAGTTCTTC. The encoded protein is CASSQYRGVQHRINNEQFF. The chain is built from TRBV14 and TRBJ2-1, with D perhaps TRBD1 or TRBD2 (5 bases each). This CDR3 contains 19 residues. Germline values: CDR1 SGHDN, CDR2 FVKESK. Trimming removed 2 bases from V and 5 bases from J, with 25 bases in between.

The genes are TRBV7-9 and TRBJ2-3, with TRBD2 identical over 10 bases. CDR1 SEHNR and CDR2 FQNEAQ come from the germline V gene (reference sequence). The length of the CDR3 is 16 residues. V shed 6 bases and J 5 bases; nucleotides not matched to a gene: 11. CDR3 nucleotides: TGTGCCAGCAGTAAAAATAGCGGGGGGCCTGGAGATACGCAGTATTTT. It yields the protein CASSKNSGGPGDTQYF.

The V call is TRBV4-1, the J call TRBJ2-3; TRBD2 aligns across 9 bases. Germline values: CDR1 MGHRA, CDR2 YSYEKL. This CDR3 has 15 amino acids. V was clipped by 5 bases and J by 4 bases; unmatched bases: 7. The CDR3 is CASSYLAGAPDTQYF. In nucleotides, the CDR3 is TGCGCCAGCAGCTATTTAGCGGGAGCCCCAGATACGCAGTATTTT.

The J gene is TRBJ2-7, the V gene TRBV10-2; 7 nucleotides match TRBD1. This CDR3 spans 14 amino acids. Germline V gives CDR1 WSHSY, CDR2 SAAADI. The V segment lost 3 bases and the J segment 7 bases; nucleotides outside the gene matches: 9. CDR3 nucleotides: TGCGCCAGCAGTGAACGACAGGGACGGTCGGAGCAGTACTTC. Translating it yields CASSERQGRSEQYF.

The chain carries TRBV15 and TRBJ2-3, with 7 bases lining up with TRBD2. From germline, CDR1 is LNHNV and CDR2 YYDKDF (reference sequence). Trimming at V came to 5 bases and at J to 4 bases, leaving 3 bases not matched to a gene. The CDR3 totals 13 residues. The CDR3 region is CATSGGGPDTQYF. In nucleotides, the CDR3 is TGTGCCACCAGCGGGGGGGGTCCAGATACGCAGTATTTT.

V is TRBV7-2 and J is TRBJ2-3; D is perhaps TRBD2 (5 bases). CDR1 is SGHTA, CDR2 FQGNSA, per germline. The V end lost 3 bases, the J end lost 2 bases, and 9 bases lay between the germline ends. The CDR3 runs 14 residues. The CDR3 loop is CASSFLDFTDTQYF. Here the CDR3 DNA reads TGTGCCAGCAGCTTCTTGGACTTCACAGATACGCAGTATTTT.

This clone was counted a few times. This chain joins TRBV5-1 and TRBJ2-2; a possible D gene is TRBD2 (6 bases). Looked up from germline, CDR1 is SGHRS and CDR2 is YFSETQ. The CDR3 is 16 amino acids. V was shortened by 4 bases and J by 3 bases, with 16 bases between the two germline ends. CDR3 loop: CASSPISPGDTGELFF. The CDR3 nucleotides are TGCGCCAGCAGCCCGATCTCCCCGGGGGACACCGGGGAGCTGTTTTTT. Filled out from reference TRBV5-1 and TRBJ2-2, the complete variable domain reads KAGVTQTPRYLIKTRGQQVTLSCSPISGHRSVSWYQQTPGQGLQFLFEYFSETQRNKGNFPGRFSGRQFSNSRSEMNVSTLELGDSALYLCASSPISPGDTGELFFGEGSRLTVL.

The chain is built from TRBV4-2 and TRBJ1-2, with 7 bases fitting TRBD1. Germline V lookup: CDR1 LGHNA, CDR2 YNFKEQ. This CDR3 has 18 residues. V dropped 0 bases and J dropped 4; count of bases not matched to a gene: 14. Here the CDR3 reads CASSQDRKGQPGGYGYTF. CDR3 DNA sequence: TGTGCCAGCAGCCAAGATAGAAAGGGACAGCCTGGGGGCTATGGCTACACCTTC.

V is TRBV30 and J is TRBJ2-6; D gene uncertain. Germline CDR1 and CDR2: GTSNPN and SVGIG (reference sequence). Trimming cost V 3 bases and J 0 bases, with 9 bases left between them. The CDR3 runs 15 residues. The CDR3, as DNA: TGTGCCTGGAGGGCCGGGCTCTCTGGGGCCAACGTCCTGACTTTC. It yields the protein CAWRAGLSGANVLTF.

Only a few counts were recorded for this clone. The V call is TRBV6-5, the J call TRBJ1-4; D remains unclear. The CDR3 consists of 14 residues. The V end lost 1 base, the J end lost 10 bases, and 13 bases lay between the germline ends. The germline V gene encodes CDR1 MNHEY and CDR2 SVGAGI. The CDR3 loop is CASSYFRASRKLFF. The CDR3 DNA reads TGTGCCAGCAGTTACTTCCGGGCTTCAAGAAAACTGTTTTTT.

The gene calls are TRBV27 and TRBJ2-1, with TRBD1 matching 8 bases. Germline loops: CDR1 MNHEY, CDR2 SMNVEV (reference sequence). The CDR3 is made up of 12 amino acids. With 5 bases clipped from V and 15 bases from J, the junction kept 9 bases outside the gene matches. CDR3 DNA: TGTGCCAGCAGTAGCCAGGGGGCGCAAGGGTTCTTC. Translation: CASSSQGAQGFF.

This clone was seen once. The CDR3 here is CAWSVRGVHTGELFF. In nucleotides, the CDR3 is TGTGCCTGGAGTGTACGGGGGGTACACACCGGGGAGCTGTTTTTT. The rearrangement links TRBV30 to TRBJ2-2; TRBD2 aligns across 7 bases. Trimming at V came to 0 bases and at J to 3 bases, leaving 4 bases not matched to a gene. Germline CDR1 and CDR2: GTSNPN and SVGIG (reference sequence). The CDR3 loop spans 15 amino acids.

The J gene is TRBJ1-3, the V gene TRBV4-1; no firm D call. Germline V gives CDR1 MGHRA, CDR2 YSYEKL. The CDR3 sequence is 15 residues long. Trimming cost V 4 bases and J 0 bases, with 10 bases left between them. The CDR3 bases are TGCGCCAGCAGCCCAACCTCAGGCTCTGGAAACACCATATATTTT. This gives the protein CASSPTSGSGNTIYF.

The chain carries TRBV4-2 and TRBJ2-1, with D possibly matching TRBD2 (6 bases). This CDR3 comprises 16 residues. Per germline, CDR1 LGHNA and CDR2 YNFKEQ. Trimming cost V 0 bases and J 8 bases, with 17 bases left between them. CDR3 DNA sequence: TGTGCCAGCAGCCAAGATGTGACGGGAGTTCTGTATGAGCAGTTCTTC. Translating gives CASSQDVTGVLYEQFF.

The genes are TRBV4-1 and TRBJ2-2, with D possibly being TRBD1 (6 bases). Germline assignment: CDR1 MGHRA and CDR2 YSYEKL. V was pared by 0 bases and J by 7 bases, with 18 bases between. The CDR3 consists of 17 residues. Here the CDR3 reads CASSQEPGQGVFGELFF. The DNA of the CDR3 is TGCGCCAGCAGCCAAGAACCGGGACAAGGGGTATTCGGGGAGCTGTTTTTT.

This CDR3 reads CASSPDLNQPQHF. CDR3 DNA: TGTGCCAGCAGCCCGGACCTGAATCAGCCCCAGCATTTT. The chain combines TRBV4-2 with TRBJ1-5, with D hard to call. The V end lost 4 bases, the J end lost 4 bases, and 8 bases lay between the germline ends. Germline CDR1 and CDR2: LGHNA and YNFKEQ. This CDR3 has 13 residues.

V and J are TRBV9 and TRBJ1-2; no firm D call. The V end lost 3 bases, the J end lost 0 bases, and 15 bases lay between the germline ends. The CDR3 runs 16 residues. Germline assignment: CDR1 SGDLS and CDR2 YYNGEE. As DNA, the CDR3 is TGTGCCAGCAGCGGACCCCAACACGGAGCTAACTATGGCTACACCTTC. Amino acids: CASSGPQHGANYGYTF.

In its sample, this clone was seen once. Here the CDR3 DNA reads TGTGCCAGCAGCTTTATCCAGGGGGCTGACACCATATATTTT. Amino acid sequence: CASSFIQGADTIYF. V is TRBV7-9 and J is TRBJ1-3; the match to TRBD1 covers 8 bases. The CDR3 is 14 residues long. Germline V gene sequence: CDR1 SEHNR, CDR2 FQNEAQ (reference sequence). Germline trimming cut 3 bases from V and 8 bases from J; bases unmatched to any gene: 6. The variable domain in full, completed from reference TRBV7-9 and TRBJ1-3, reads DTGVSQNPRHKITKRGQNVTFRCDPISEHNRLYWYRQTLGQGPEFLTYFQNEAQLEKSRLLSDRFSAERPKGSFSTLEIQRTEQGDSAMYLCASSFIQGADTIYFGEGSWLTVV.

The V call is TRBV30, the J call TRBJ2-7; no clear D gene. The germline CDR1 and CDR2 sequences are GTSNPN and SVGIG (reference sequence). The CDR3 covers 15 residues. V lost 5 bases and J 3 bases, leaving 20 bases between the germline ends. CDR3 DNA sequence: TGTGCCTGGGACATACCTGCTCCCGGGTTCTACGAGCAGTACTTC. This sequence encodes CAWDIPAPGFYEQYF.

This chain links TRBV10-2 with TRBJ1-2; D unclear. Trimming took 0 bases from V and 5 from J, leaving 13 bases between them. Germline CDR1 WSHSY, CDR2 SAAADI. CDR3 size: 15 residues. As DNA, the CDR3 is TGCGCCAGCAGTGAGTCCGGTCTCTTTCGGTATGGCTACACCTTC. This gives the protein CASSESGLFRYGYTF.

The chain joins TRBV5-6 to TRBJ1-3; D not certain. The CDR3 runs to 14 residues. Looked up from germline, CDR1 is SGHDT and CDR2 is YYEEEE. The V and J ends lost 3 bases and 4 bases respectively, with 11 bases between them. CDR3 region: CASSSRLEGNTIYF. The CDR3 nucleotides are TGTGCCAGCAGCTCCCGGTTGGAAGGAAACACCATATATTTT.

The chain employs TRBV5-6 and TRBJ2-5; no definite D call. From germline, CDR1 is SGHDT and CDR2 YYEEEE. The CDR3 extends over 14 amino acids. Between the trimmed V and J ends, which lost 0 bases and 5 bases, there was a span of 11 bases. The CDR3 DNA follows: TGTGCCAGCAGCTTGGCACGGATCGCGGAGACCCAGTACTTC. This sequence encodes CASSLARIAETQYF. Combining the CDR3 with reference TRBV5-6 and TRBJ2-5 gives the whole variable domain DAGVTQSPTHLIKTRGQQVTLRCSPKSGHDTVSWYQQALGQGPQFIFQYYEEEERQRGNFPDRFSGHQFPNYSSELNVNALLLGDSALYLCASSLARIAETQYFGPGTRLLVL.

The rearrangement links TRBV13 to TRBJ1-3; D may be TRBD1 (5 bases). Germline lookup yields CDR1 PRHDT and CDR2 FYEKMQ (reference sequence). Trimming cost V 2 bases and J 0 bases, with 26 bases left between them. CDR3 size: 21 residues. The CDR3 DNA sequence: TGTGCCAGCAGCTTATGGGGGGGAGACAGTGGCCCCCAATACTCTGGAAACACCATATATTTT. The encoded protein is CASSLWGGDSGPQYSGNTIYF. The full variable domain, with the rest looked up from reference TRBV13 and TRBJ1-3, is AAGVIQSPRHLIKEKRETATLKCYPIPRHDTVYWYQQGPGQDPQFLISFYEKMQSDKGSIPDRFSAQQFSDYHSELNMSSLELGDSALYFCASSLWGGDSGPQYSGNTIYFGEGSWLTVV.

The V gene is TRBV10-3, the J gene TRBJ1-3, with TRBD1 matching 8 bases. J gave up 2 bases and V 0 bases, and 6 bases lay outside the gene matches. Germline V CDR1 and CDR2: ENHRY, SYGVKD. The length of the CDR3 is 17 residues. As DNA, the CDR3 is TGTGCCATCAGTGAGTCGTGGGACAGGATCGCTGGAAACACCATATATTTT. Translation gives CAISESWDRIAGNTIYF.

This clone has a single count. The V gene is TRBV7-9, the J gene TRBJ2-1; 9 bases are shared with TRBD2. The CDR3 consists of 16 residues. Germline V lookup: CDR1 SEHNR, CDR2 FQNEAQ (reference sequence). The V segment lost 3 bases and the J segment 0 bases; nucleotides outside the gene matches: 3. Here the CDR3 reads CASSLLAGNSYNEQFF. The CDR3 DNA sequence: TGTGCCAGCAGCTTGCTAGCGGGAAACTCCTACAATGAGCAGTTCTTC.

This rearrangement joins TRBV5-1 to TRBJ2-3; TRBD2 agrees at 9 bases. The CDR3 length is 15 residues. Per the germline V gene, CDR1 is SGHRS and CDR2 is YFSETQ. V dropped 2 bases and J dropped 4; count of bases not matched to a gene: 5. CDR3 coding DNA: TGCGCCAGCAGCTTCCGCGGGAGGGCCTCAGATACGCAGTATTTT. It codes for CASSFRGRASDTQYF.

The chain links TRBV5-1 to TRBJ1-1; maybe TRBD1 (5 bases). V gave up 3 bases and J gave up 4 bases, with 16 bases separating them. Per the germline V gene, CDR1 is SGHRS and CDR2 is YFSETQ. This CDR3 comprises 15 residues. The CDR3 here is CASSSPGGGATEAFF. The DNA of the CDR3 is TGCGCCAGCAGCTCACCTGGCGGGGGTGCCACTGAAGCTTTCTTT.

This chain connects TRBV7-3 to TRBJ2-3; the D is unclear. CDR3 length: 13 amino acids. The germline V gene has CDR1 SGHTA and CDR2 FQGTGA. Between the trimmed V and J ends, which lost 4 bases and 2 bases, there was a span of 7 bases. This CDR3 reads CASSSPSTDTQYF. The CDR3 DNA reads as TGTGCCAGCAGCTCCCCATCCACAGATACGCAGTATTTT.

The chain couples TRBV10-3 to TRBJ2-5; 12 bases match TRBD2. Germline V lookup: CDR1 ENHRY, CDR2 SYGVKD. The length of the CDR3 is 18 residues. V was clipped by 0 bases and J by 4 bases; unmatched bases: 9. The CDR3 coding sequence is TGTGCCATCAGTGAGTCAGCCCCTAGCGGGAGGGTGAGAGAGACCCAGTACTTC. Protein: CAISESAPSGRVRETQYF.